The 19 T cell receptor beta chains below all came from one sample that was sequenced in a study of CD8 T cells in Susac syndrome. Roughly 0.45 to 1 ug RNA was reverse transcribed with random hexamers. TCRdb reanalysed the immunoSEQ multiplex PCR reads using MiXCR and keeps one entry per CDR3 protein. Of approximately 65,000 distinct CDR3 sequences in the sample, around 94% were seen once. The specimen sequenced was CD8+ T cells from PBMCs. The receptors were gathered from a human donor in good health.

The chain is built from TRBV6-5 and TRBJ1-3; D is undetermined. Trimming shortened V by 2 bases and J by 8 bases, and 10 bases separated the two germline ends. Germline CDR1 MNHEY, CDR2 SVGAGI. The CDR3 length is 13 residues. CDR3 DNA: TGTGCCAGCAGTTACGGAACTGGGGACACCATATATTTT. It encodes CASSYGTGDTIYF.

This clonotype has more than one count but fewer than ten. The chain uses TRBV3-1 and TRBJ2-7; 7 bases align to TRBD1. J gave up 3 bases and V 3 bases, and 2 bases lay outside the gene matches. CDR1 is LGHDT and CDR2 is YNNKEL in the germline V gene (reference sequence). The CDR3 is 13 residues long. This CDR3 reads CASSQRDSYEQYF. The DNA for the CDR3 is TGTGCCAGCAGCCAGAGGGACAGCTACGAGCAGTACTTC.

This clonotype was detected once. The CDR3 DNA sequence: TGTGCCAGCAGTTCCTCGGACGCGAACACTGAAGCTTTCTTT. As protein: CASSSSDANTEAFF. The chain uses TRBV12-3 or TRBV12-4 and TRBJ1-1; no clear D. The CDR3 has 14 residues. Trimming left V 4 bases short and J 1 base short, with 10 bases between.

The gene calls are TRBV6-5 and TRBJ1-4, with a tentative D call TRBD1 (5 bases). The CDR3 is 15 residues long. Trimming took 2 bases from V and 0 from J, leaving 7 bases between them. CDR1 and CDR2 from the germline V gene are MNHEY and SVGAGI. The CDR3 sequence is CASSYAGATNEKLFF. CDR3 in DNA: TGTGCCAGCAGTTACGCGGGGGCAACTAATGAAAAACTGTTTTTT.

The J gene is TRBJ2-7, the V gene TRBV12-3 or TRBV12-4, with D perhaps matching TRBD1 (6 bases). The CDR3 totals 17 residues. V was shortened by 3 bases and J by 0 bases, with 18 bases between the two germline ends. The CDR3 here is CASSFTRTAVSSYEQYF. The CDR3 DNA reads as TGTGCCAGCAGTTTCACGCGGACAGCCGTTTCCTCCTACGAGCAGTACTTC.

This clonotype appeared a few times. V and J are TRBV27 and TRBJ2-1, with TRBD2 as a possible D gene (6 bases). The CDR3 runs to 13 residues. The V end was cut by 2 bases, the J end by 4 bases, with 6 bases between. CDR1 and CDR2 from the germline V gene are MNHEY and SMNVEV (reference sequence). CDR3: CASSLGGYNEQFF. The CDR3 nucleotides are TGTGCCAGCAGTTTAGGGGGGTACAATGAGCAGTTCTTC.

CDR3 region: CASTVVSGETQYF. Here the CDR3 DNA reads TGTGCCAGCACCGTGGTTAGCGGGGAGACCCAGTACTTC. The chain is built from TRBV28 and TRBJ2-5, with 7 bases that match TRBD2. J lost 5 bases, V lost 7 bases, and 7 bases had no gene match. This CDR3 region has 13 residues. Per the germline V gene, CDR1 is MDHEN and CDR2 is SYDVKM. Combining the CDR3 with reference TRBV28 and TRBJ2-5 gives the whole variable domain DVKVTQSSRYLVKRTGEKVFLECVQDMDHENMFWYRQDPGLGLRLIYFSYDVKMKEKGDIPEGYSVSREKKERFSLILESASTNQTSMYLCASTVVSGETQYFGPGTRLLVL.

J is TRBJ2-1 and V is TRBV12-3 or TRBV12-4, with 10 positions matching TRBD2. The CDR3 sequence is 17 residues long. J gave up 4 bases and V 6 bases, and 12 bases lay outside the gene matches. The CDR3 protein is CASSYIAGGFLYNEQFF. Here the CDR3 DNA reads TGTGCCAGCAGCTACATAGCGGGGGGCTTCCTTTACAATGAGCAGTTCTTC.

CDR3 bases: TGTGCCAGCGGCGGGGCTGAGTATTACCAAGAGACCCAGTACTTC. Translated, it gives CASGGAEYYQETQYF. The rearrangement links TRBV27 to TRBJ2-5; the D gene is possibly TRBD2 (6 bases). Trimming took off 8 bases at V and 0 bases at J, with 16 bases between the two ends. The germline gives CDR1 MNHEY, CDR2 SMNVEV (reference sequence). This CDR3 has 15 residues.

This chain uses TRBV20-1 with TRBJ2-3, with 8 nucleotides matching TRBD1. The V gene end was trimmed by 6 bases and the J gene end by 0 bases; junction bases not matched to a gene: 8. Germline V lookup: CDR1 DFQATT, CDR2 SNEGSKA (reference sequence). CDR3 length: 15 residues. CDR3: CSARTGGTSTDTQYF. Here the CDR3 DNA reads TGCAGTGCCCGTACAGGGGGGACTAGCACAGATACGCAGTATTTT.

The chain couples TRBV27 to TRBJ1-4; D not resolved. Germline assignment: CDR1 MNHEY and CDR2 SMNVEV (reference sequence). V lost 3 bases and J lost 4, with 6 bases in between. The CDR3 runs to 13 residues. The CDR3 sequence is CASSLAFNEKLFF. In nucleotides, the CDR3 is TGTGCCAGCAGTTTGGCCTTTAATGAAAAACTGTTTTTT. Looking up the rest from reference TRBV27 and TRBJ1-4 gives the full variable domain: EAQVTQNPRYLITVTGKKLTVTCSQNMNHEYMSWYRQDPGLGLRQIYYSMNVEVTDKGDVPEGYKVSRKEKRNFPLILESPSPNQTSLYFCASSLAFNEKLFFGSGTQLSVL.

This chain links TRBV6-5 with TRBJ2-5; 7 bases agree with TRBD2. J lost 1 base, V lost 6 bases, and 8 bases had no gene match. The germline gives CDR1 MNHEY, CDR2 SVGAGI. This CDR3 comprises 15 residues. CDR3 amino acids: CASRHHLAAQETQYF. Written as DNA, the CDR3 is TGTGCCAGCAGACATCATCTAGCGGCCCAAGAGACCCAGTACTTC.

The rearrangement links TRBV7-9 to TRBJ1-2, with a possible D match to TRBD1 (6 bases). V shed 7 bases and J shed 1 base, with 13 bases lying between them. Germline CDR1 reads SEHNR; CDR2 reads FQNEAQ (reference sequence). There are 14 residues in the CDR3. This CDR3 reads CASTDSSFNYGYTF. For the CDR3, the DNA is TGTGCCAGCACGGACAGTAGCTTTAACTATGGCTACACCTTC.

J is TRBJ1-6 and V is TRBV6-5; 8 bases fit TRBD1. The CDR3 is 15 amino acids. Germline CDR1 reads MNHEY; CDR2 reads SVGAGI. Trimming removed 4 bases from V and 9 bases from J; junction bases left unmatched: 8. The CDR3 DNA sequence: TGTGCCAGCAGTTCGACCGGGACAGGTGCTTCACCCCTCCACTTT. Translation: CASSSTGTGASPLHF.

The chain couples TRBV28 to TRBJ2-5; D is possibly TRBD2 (5 bases). Germline V gene data show CDR1 as MDHEN and CDR2 as SYDVKM. The ends were cut back, 3 bases at V and 2 bases at J, with 13 bases in the middle. The CDR3 is 15 amino acids. The CDR3 protein is CASSFTGIVQETQYF. The CDR3 DNA reads as TGTGCCAGCAGTTTCACGGGGATTGTTCAAGAGACCCAGTACTTC.

The chain recombines TRBV7-6 with TRBJ2-5; a weak D match, TRBD2 (6 bases). In germline, CDR1 is SGHVS, CDR2 FNYEAQ. The CDR3 has 15 amino acids. The V end lost 4 bases, the J end lost 3 bases, and 15 bases lay between the germline ends. CDR3 amino acids: CASSSPGVSKETQYF. The CDR3 DNA reads as TGTGCCAGCAGCTCTCCGGGGGTTTCCAAAGAGACCCAGTACTTC.

V and J are TRBV29-1 and TRBJ2-3; 10 nucleotides match TRBD2. This CDR3 has 15 amino acids. V dropped 2 bases and J dropped 2; count of bases not matched to a gene: 4. Germline CDR1 is SQVTM and CDR2 is ANQGSEA. The CDR3 nucleotides read TGCAGCGTTGAACATAGCGGGGGGTTCACAGATACGCAGTATTTT. Translation gives CSVEHSGGFTDTQYF.

The V call is TRBV7-3, the J call TRBJ2-6; 10 positions agree with TRBD1. Germline CDR1 and CDR2: SGHTA and FQGTGA. The CDR3 spans 16 residues. J lost 0 bases, V lost 4 bases, and 0 bases had no gene match. The CDR3 loop is CASSWTGGSGANVLTF. The CDR3 region has the DNA TGTGCCAGCAGCTGGACAGGGGGCTCTGGGGCCAACGTCCTGACTTTC.

The chain joins TRBV27 to TRBJ1-2; no clear D. Trimming cost V 9 bases and J 1 base, with 6 bases left between them. The germline V gene has CDR1 MNHEY and CDR2 SMNVEV (reference sequence). This CDR3 comprises 11 residues. The CDR3 coding sequence is TGTGCCAGTGGGATTAACTATGGCTACACCTTC. Protein sequence: CASGINYGYTF.